Listed here are 31 T cell receptor beta chains from one sample, sequenced in a study of cytomegalovirus exposure and HLA in healthy donors. PCR amplification relied on 60 Vbeta primers (plus 13 Jbeta primers). Assay: immunoSEQ multiplex PCR; the TCRdb copy retains only in-frame clones and omits some. The sample carries just over 150,000 clones, 65% to 85% recorded once. Sequencing input: PBMCs. The receptors were sampled from a male donor in good health and CMV-seropositive.

This clone appeared a few times. The rearrangement links TRBV7-9 to TRBJ2-5, with 7 bases matching TRBD2. The CDR3 consists of 14 residues. The junction had 2 bases not matched to a gene; V was cut back by 2 bases and J by 2 bases. The V gene's germline CDR1 is SEHNR and CDR2 FQNEAQ (reference sequence). The CDR3 here is CASSLPSGQETQYF. CDR3 sequence (DNA): TGTGCCAGCAGCTTACCTAGCGGACAAGAGACCCAGTACTTC.

This rearrangement joins TRBV28 to TRBJ2-5, with 8 bases that match TRBD1. This CDR3 comprises 16 residues. The germline gives CDR1 MDHEN, CDR2 SYDVKM. Trimming took 4 bases from V and 5 from J; bases not matched to a gene: 12. In DNA form, the CDR3 reads TGTGCCAGCAGTTCCCCGGACAGGGTGGGGGGCGAGACCCAGTACTTC. It yields the protein CASSSPDRVGGETQYF. Full variable domain (rest looked up from reference TRBV28 and TRBJ2-5): DVKVTQSSRYLVKRTGEKVFLECVQDMDHENMFWYRQDPGLGLRLIYFSYDVKMKEKGDIPEGYSVSREKKERFSLILESASTNQTSMYLCASSSPDRVGGETQYFGPGTRLLVL.

V is TRBV7-2 and J is TRBJ2-1; the match to TRBD2 covers 9 bases. With 1 base clipped from V and 9 bases from J, the junction kept 13 bases outside the gene matches. Germline-derived CDR1 and CDR2 are SGHTA and FQGNSA. This CDR3 has 17 amino acids. The CDR3 is CASSLVSGRERGREQFF. Written as DNA, the CDR3 is TGTGCCAGCAGCTTAGTTAGCGGGAGAGAACGAGGGCGTGAGCAGTTCTTC.

This rearrangement joins TRBV19 to TRBJ1-2; D not certain. Germline-derived CDR1 and CDR2 are LNHDA and SQIVND (reference sequence). V was trimmed by 6 bases and J by 2 bases, leaving 22 bases between them. CDR3 length: 17 amino acids. The CDR3 DNA reads as TGTGCCAGTAGAACTAGTGGACTGGCGGGTATCAACTATGGCTACACCTTC. It specifies CASRTSGLAGINYGYTF. Full variable domain (remainder filled in from reference TRBV19 and TRBJ1-2): DGGITQSPKYLFRKEGQNVTLSCEQNLNHDAMYWYRQDPGQGLRLIYYSQIVNDFQKGDIAEGYSVSREKKESFPLTVTSAQKNPTAFYLCASRTSGLAGINYGYTFGSGTRLTVV.

The gene calls are TRBV7-8 and TRBJ2-7, with 7 bases fitting TRBD1. J lost 4 bases, V lost 5 bases, and 8 bases had no gene match. Germline V gene sequence: CDR1 SGHVS, CDR2 FQNEAQ. This CDR3 comprises 14 residues. CDR3 nucleotides: TGTGCCAGCAGCCCGACAGGGAACGGGTACGAGCAGTACTTC. Its translation is CASSPTGNGYEQYF.

The chain uses TRBV14 and TRBJ2-1; D remains ambiguous. The V gene's germline CDR1 is SGHDN and CDR2 FVKESK. V was shortened by 1 base and J by 0 bases, with 7 bases between the two germline ends. The length of the CDR3 is 15 residues. CDR3 DNA: TGTGCCAGCAGCCAAGCCCTTCCCTCCTACAATGAGCAGTTCTTC. Translated: CASSQALPSYNEQFF.

This sequence joins TRBV7-9 and TRBJ2-1; D possibly corresponds to TRBD1 (5 bases). CDR1 is SEHNR, CDR2 FQNEAQ, per germline (reference sequence). This CDR3 is built from 13 residues. Trimming removed 7 bases from V and 7 bases from J, with 14 bases in between. The CDR3: CASTKGLLNEQFF. For the CDR3, the DNA is TGTGCCAGCACTAAGGGGTTATTAAATGAGCAGTTCTTC.

The V and J genes are TRBV19 and TRBJ1-3, with a weak D call TRBD1 (6 bases). CDR3 length equals 14 residues. Deletions cut 7 bases from V and 4 bases from J, with 14 bases between. Germline V gene data show CDR1 as LNHDA and CDR2 as SQIVND (reference sequence). The CDR3 nucleotides read TGTGCCAGTACCCCGGACAGAGCAGGAAACACCATATATTTT. This codes for CASTPDRAGNTIYF.

The rearrangement uses TRBV11-2 and TRBJ2-3; D possibly corresponds to TRBD2 (6 bases). CDR1 is SGHAT, CDR2 FQNNGV, per germline. V was clipped by 5 bases and J by 2 bases, with 11 bases between them. There are 14 residues in the CDR3. CDR3 loop: CASSPAGLTDTQYF. In DNA, the CDR3 is TGTGCCAGCAGCCCCGCGGGACTCACAGATACGCAGTATTTT.

This clone showed up just once. The gene calls are TRBV10-3 and TRBJ2-1; TRBD2 is a possible D gene (5 bases). V was clipped by 7 bases and J by 2 bases, with 9 bases between them. CDR1 ENHRY and CDR2 SYGVKD come from the germline V gene. The CDR3 runs to 13 residues. The CDR3, as DNA: TGTGCCATCACTGGGAGTGCCTACAATGAGCAGTTCTTC. This gives the protein CAITGSAYNEQFF.

This chain connects TRBV10-2 to TRBJ2-1; the D is unclear. V lost 5 bases and J 10 bases, leaving 15 bases between the germline ends. Per the germline V gene, CDR1 is WSHSY and CDR2 is SAAADI. The CDR3 loop spans 13 amino acids. The CDR3, as DNA: TGCGCCAGCAGTTCTTACCTCGGTCGGGAGCAGTTCTTC. This codes for CASSSYLGREQFF.

The chain has TRBV25-1 and TRBJ2-7; 7 bases are a match to TRBD2. Germline CDR1 is MGHDK and CDR2 is SYGVNS. This CDR3 is built from 15 residues. Germline trimming cut 3 bases from V and 1 base from J; bases unmatched to any gene: 6. The CDR3 loop is CASSDWGGGSYEQYF. CDR3 nucleotides: TGTGCCAGCAGTGATTGGGGGGGAGGTTCCTACGAGCAGTACTTC.

The V gene is TRBV19, the J gene TRBJ2-7; D is unclear. The CDR3 sequence is 19 residues long. The V end lost 1 base, the J end lost 3 bases, and 25 bases lay between the germline ends. Germline V gene lookup returns CDR1 LNHDA and CDR2 SQIVND (reference sequence). In nucleotides, the CDR3 is TGTGCCAGTAGTATAGCTCACCCTTACAGTGATGGGTTGGACTACGAGCAGTACTTC. Translated: CASSIAHPYSDGLDYEQYF. Using reference TRBV19 and TRBJ2-7 for the parts outside the CDR3, the full variable domain is DGGITQSPKYLFRKEGQNVTLSCEQNLNHDAMYWYRQDPGQGLRLIYYSQIVNDFQKGDIAEGYSVSREKKESFPLTVTSAQKNPTAFYLCASSIAHPYSDGLDYEQYFGPGTRLTVT.

This sequence joins TRBV11-2 and TRBJ1-1; D gene uncertain. The CDR3 consists of 12 residues. Germline V lookup: CDR1 SGHAT, CDR2 FQNNGV. Trimming left V 0 bases short and J 5 bases short, with 4 bases between. CDR3: CASSLERTEAFF. The CDR3 coding sequence is TGTGCCAGCAGCTTAGAGAGAACTGAAGCTTTCTTT.

The rearrangement uses TRBV7-9 and TRBJ1-6; TRBD1 matches 9 bases. Germline V gene lookup returns CDR1 SEHNR and CDR2 FQNEAQ (reference sequence). V was clipped by 3 bases and J by 9 bases; unmatched bases: 6. The CDR3 sequence is 15 residues long. CDR3 DNA: TGTGCCAGCAGCTTCCGGGACAGGGACGGTTCACCCCTCCACTTT. Protein: CASSFRDRDGSPLHF.

J is TRBJ2-2 and V is TRBV4-3, with 8 bases aligning to TRBD1. CDR1 is LGHNA and CDR2 is YSLEER in the germline V gene. This CDR3 comprises 15 residues. Trimming removed 0 bases from V and 6 bases from J; junction bases left unmatched: 3. CDR3 in DNA: TGCGCCAGCAGCCAAGAGGCAGGGGGCGCCGGGGAGCTGTTTTTT. It specifies CASSQEAGGAGELFF.

The V and J genes are TRBV6-5 and TRBJ1-1; 10 bases are shared with TRBD1. Germline-derived CDR1 and CDR2 are MNHEY and SVGAGI. The CDR3 contains 15 residues. The trim removed 2 bases at V and 11 bases at J, leaving 11 bases unmatched. The CDR3, as DNA: TGTGCCAGCAGTTACGAACGGAGACAGGGGGCGAGTGCTTTCTTT. Translation gives CASSYERRQGASAFF.

V gene TRBV7-9 combines with J gene TRBJ2-1; 7 bases line up with TRBD2. CDR3 length equals 14 residues. Germline V lookup: CDR1 SEHNR, CDR2 FQNEAQ (reference sequence). Trimming at V came to 6 bases and at J to 10 bases, leaving 12 bases not matched to a gene. CDR3 in DNA: TGTGCCAGCAGGTATGAGGCGGGAGAGGCGGAGCAGTTCTTC. The encoded protein is CASRYEAGEAEQFF.

V and J are TRBV18 and TRBJ2-5; D possibly corresponds to TRBD1 (6 bases). Germline lookup yields CDR1 KGHSH and CDR2 LQKENI. The V gene lost 5 bases and the J gene lost 5 bases, with 12 bases spanning the gap. CDR3 size: 13 residues. The DNA of the CDR3 is TGTGCCAGCTCAAACAGGGCCGGGGAGACCCAGTACTTC. Translating gives CASSNRAGETQYF. Full variable domain (outside the CDR3, taken from reference TRBV18 and TRBJ2-5): NAGVMQNPRHLVRRRGQEARLRCSPMKGHSHVYWYRQLPEEGLKFMVYLQKENIIDESGMPKERFSAEFPKEGPSILRIQQVVRGDSAAYFCASSNRAGETQYFGPGTRLLVL.

The V gene is TRBV6-5, the J gene TRBJ2-7; 7 nucleotides match TRBD1. The V segment lost 6 bases and the J segment 2 bases; nucleotides outside the gene matches: 7. Germline lookup yields CDR1 MNHEY and CDR2 SVGAGI. CDR3 length equals 14 residues. CDR3 region: CASRQTGRTYEQYF. The CDR3 nucleotides read TGTGCCAGCAGGCAGACAGGGCGAACCTACGAGCAGTACTTC.

The CDR3, as DNA: TGTGCCGGGGGAGGTCCGACAGGGGGTAATTCACCCCTCCACTTT. Translating it yields CAGGGPTGGNSPLHF. The chain carries TRBV27 and TRBJ1-6, with 9 bases that match TRBD1. V was pared by 11 bases and J by 6 bases, with 11 bases of the junction left unmatched. Germline CDR1 MNHEY, CDR2 SMNVEV (reference sequence). CDR3 size: 15 residues.

In its sample, this clone was seen once. The chain is built from TRBV6-1 and TRBJ2-5, with 8 bases fitting TRBD1. Germline CDR1 reads MNHNS; CDR2 reads SASEGT. With 6 bases clipped from V and 2 bases from J, the junction kept 8 bases outside the gene matches. This CDR3 comprises 15 residues. Written as DNA, the CDR3 is TGTGCCAGCAGACTGGACAGGGAATTTCAAGAGACCCAGTACTTC. Encoded protein: CASRLDREFQETQYF.

V is TRBV28 and J is TRBJ2-1, with 10 nucleotides matching TRBD2. There are 16 residues in the CDR3. The trim removed 6 bases at V and 4 bases at J, leaving 9 bases unmatched. The germline V gene has CDR1 MDHEN and CDR2 SYDVKM. The CDR3 DNA is TGTGCCAGCAGCCTCGGACTAGCGGAGGGATACAATGAGCAGTTCTTC. Its protein product is CASSLGLAEGYNEQFF.

The genes are TRBV7-9 and TRBJ2-3; 10 bases agree with TRBD1. With V trimmed by 1 base and J by 6 bases, 7 bases remained unmatched. This CDR3 contains 16 residues. Germline assignment: CDR1 SEHNR and CDR2 FQNEAQ (reference sequence). The CDR3 protein is CASSLVGTGAVDTQYF. Written as DNA, the CDR3 is TGTGCCAGCAGCTTAGTTGGGACAGGGGCCGTGGATACGCAGTATTTT.

The J gene is TRBJ2-1, the V gene TRBV6-6; maybe TRBD2 (6 bases). V was clipped by 8 bases and J by 9 bases, with 17 bases between them. Germline CDR1 is MNHNY and CDR2 is SVGAGI (reference sequence). This CDR3 comprises 13 residues. The CDR3 DNA follows: TGTGCCAGCGGGACGGGAGATCTAAGTGAGCAGTTCTTC. This translates into CASGTGDLSEQFF.

The chain has TRBV6-5 and TRBJ2-7, with 7 bases aligning to TRBD2. Germline V gene lookup returns CDR1 MNHEY and CDR2 SVGAGI. Unmatched junction bases numbered 8, after V lost 1 base and J lost 2 bases. The CDR3 has 16 residues. DNA of the CDR3: TGTGCCAGCAGTTACTTCGCTAGCGGAGGGGCCTACGAGCAGTACTTC. This gives the protein CASSYFASGGAYEQYF.

V and J are TRBV28 and TRBJ2-1; unclear D gene. With 2 bases removed from V and 6 bases from J, the gap between germline ends came to 5 bases. Germline V gene data show CDR1 as MDHEN and CDR2 as SYDVKM. The CDR3 runs to 12 residues. The CDR3 DNA is TGTGCCAGCAGTTTAATGCGCAATGAGCAGTTCTTC. Residues: CASSLMRNEQFF.

The chain is built from TRBV5-6 and TRBJ2-6; D unclear. The V end was cut by 4 bases, the J end by 3 bases, with 11 bases between. The CDR3 length is 15 residues. CDR1 is SGHDT and CDR2 is YYEEEE in the germline V gene. The CDR3 spells CASSTTTGGANVLTF. CDR3 nucleotide sequence: TGTGCCAGCAGCACGACGACGGGTGGGGCCAACGTCCTGACTTTC. Filled out from reference TRBV5-6 and TRBJ2-6, the complete variable domain reads DAGVTQSPTHLIKTRGQQVTLRCSPKSGHDTVSWYQQALGQGPQFIFQYYEEEERQRGNFPDRFSGHQFPNYSSELNVNALLLGDSALYLCASSTTTGGANVLTFGAGSRLTVL.

V gene TRBV29-1 combines with J gene TRBJ2-3; D might be TRBD2 (6 bases). Germline-derived CDR1 and CDR2 are SQVTM and ANQGSEA. The CDR3 loop spans 17 amino acids. V lost 4 bases, J lost 1 base, and 21 bases lay in between. The CDR3 nucleotides read TGCAGCGTTGGGTACTACGGAGGGGCGAGTGGCACAGATACGCAGTATTTT. Translation: CSVGYYGGASGTDTQYF.

The chain couples TRBV23-1 to TRBJ2-2, with 8 bases lining up with TRBD1. TRBV23-1 is an ORF, with its function uncertain. CDR3 length equals 14 residues. With V trimmed by 6 bases and J by 6 bases, 6 bases remained unmatched. CDR3 region: CASRGQVWAGELFF. CDR3 nucleotides: TGCGCCAGCAGGGGACAGGTCTGGGCCGGGGAGCTGTTTTTT.

This clone has a single count. Here the CDR3 DNA reads TGTGCCAGCAGTTCACCGGGACAGGGTGGCCACGAGCAGTACTTC. As protein: CASSSPGQGGHEQYF. The chain uses TRBV27 and TRBJ2-7; 9 bases match TRBD1. The CDR3 covers 15 residues. Trimming took 4 bases from V and 5 from J; bases not matched to a gene: 9. Germline V gives CDR1 MNHEY, CDR2 SMNVEV (reference sequence).